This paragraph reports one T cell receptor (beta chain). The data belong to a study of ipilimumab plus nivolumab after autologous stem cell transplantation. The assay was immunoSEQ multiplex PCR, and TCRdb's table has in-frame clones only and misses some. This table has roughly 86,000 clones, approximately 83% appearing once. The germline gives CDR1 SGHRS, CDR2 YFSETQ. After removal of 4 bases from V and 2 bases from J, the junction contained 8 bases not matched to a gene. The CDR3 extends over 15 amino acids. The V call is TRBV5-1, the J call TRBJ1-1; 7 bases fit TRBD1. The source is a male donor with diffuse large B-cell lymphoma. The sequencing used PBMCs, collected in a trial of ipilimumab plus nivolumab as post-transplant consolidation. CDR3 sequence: CASSRMGQLNTEAFF. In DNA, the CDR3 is TGCGCCAGCAGCCGGATGGGACAGCTCAACACTGAAGCTTTCTTT.